The rows below give T cell receptor beta chains drawn from one sample of a study of T cell responses to AZD1222 COVID-19 vaccine. Clones were sequenced by immunoSEQ multiplex PCR, and TCRdb holds only the in-frame ones, with some missing. This sample has roughly 50,000 clones; about 80% occur once, and the top ten carry approximately 6.3%. The source was peripheral blood, collected on day 0 of AZD1222 vaccination. The receptors derive from an adult in good health. The CDR3 runs from the conserved cysteine through the conserved F or W. The D gene is left open where the match is weak. Rows may omit the clone size; those that give it use once, few, many or a size class.

j_call clone_size v_call d_call cdr3_aa cdr3_nt
TRBJ1-4 - TRBV29-1 - CSVAWQLNEKLFF TGCAGCGTTGCATGGCAGTTAAATGAAAAACTGTTTTTT
TRBJ2-1 - TRBV7-3 - CASRSSRSGEQFF TGTGCCAGCAGGAGTAGCAGGAGCGGTGAGCAGTTCTTC
TRBJ2-5 - TRBV3-1/TRBV3-2 - CASSQGLMKTQYF TGTGCCAGCAGCCAAGGCTTGATGAAGACCCAGTACTTC
TRBJ1-5 - TRBV7-8 TRBD1 CASSRDRESNQPQHF TGTGCCAGCAGCCGAGACAGGGAGAGCAATCAGCCCCAGCATTTT
TRBJ1-4 - TRBV11-2 - CASSASRGANEKLFF TGTGCCAGCAGCGCCTCGAGGGGGGCTAATGAAAAACTGTTTTTT
TRBJ1-2 - TRBV29-1 - CSVDDRPFYGYTF TGCAGCGTTGATGACAGACCATTTTATGGCTACACCTTC
TRBJ1-2 once TRBV28 - CASSLSRSSNYGYTF TGTGCCAGCAGTTTATCGAGGTCCTCTAACTATGGCTACACCTTC
TRBJ1-5 - TRBV18 - CATRTENQPQHF TGTGCCACCCGGACCGAGAATCAGCCCCAGCATTTT
TRBJ2-3 once TRBV5-1 - CASSLYEGGSTDTQYF TGCGCCAGCAGCTTGTACGAAGGGGGAAGCACAGATACGCAGTATTTT
TRBJ2-3 once TRBV7-9 TRBD2 CASSLALAGGKDTQYF TGTGCCAGCAGCTTAGCCCTAGCGGGGGGCAAGGATACGCAGTATTTT
TRBJ1-1 - TRBV6-6 - CASSTPGPTNTEAFF TGTGCCAGCAGTACTCCGGGACCGACGAACACTGAAGCTTTCTTT
TRBJ2-1 - TRBV10-1 - CASSESRTDNEQFF TGCGCCAGCAGTGAGTCGCGGACAGACAATGAGCAGTTCTTC
TRBJ1-2 - TRBV6-4 - CASSEGLAGGYTF TGTGCCAGCAGTGAGGGTCTAGCCGGCGGCTACACCTTC
TRBJ2-3 - TRBV5-4 - CASSLPSDASDTQYF TGTGCCAGCAGCTTGCCTAGCGACGCTTCAGATACGCAGTATTTT
TRBJ1-2 - TRBV20-1 - CSASLSRENFFPNYGYTF TGCAGTGCTAGTCTGTCCAGGGAGAACTTTTTCCCTAACTATGGCTACACCTTC
TRBJ1-2 - TRBV5-1 - CASSLEGGLYGYTF TGCGCCAGCAGCTTGGAAGGGGGGCTGTATGGCTACACCTTC